The 14 T cell receptor beta chains below all came from one sample that was sequenced in a study of cytomegalovirus exposure and HLA in healthy donors (dated by TCRdb to the late 2010s). Preparation of the library involved the immunoSEQ multiplex PCR assay. A mixture of 60 forward primers for TCR Vbeta segments and 13 reverse primers for TCR Jbeta segments was used in the multiplex PCR. Held by TCRdb, this immuneACCESS table contains in-frame sequences only and omits some clones. Under half of the omission traces to an unresolved V gene where checked; the cause of the rest is unknown. Across this sample there are about 150,000 clones, with 60% to 85% seen only once. The ten largest clones take up about 6.4% of the sample. Sequencing was carried out using PBMCs. The origin of the receptors is a man younger than 45 in good health and CMV-seronegative.

CDR3: CAWSGGGASNNEQFF. CDR3 in DNA: TGTGCCTGGTCCGGAGGGGGGGCTAGCAACAATGAGCAGTTCTTC. The chain is built from TRBV30 and TRBJ2-1; maybe TRBD2 (7 bases). The germline V gene has CDR1 GTSNPN and CDR2 SVGIG (reference sequence). Trimming cost V 5 bases and J 5 bases, with 19 bases left between them. This CDR3 has 15 amino acids.

The chain carries TRBV5-1 and TRBJ1-3, with D possibly TRBD1 on 5 matching bases. The CDR3 loop spans 17 amino acids. V shed 2 bases and J shed 4 bases, with 19 bases lying between them. Germline CDR1 SGHRS, CDR2 YFSETQ. CDR3 DNA: TGCGCCAGCAGCTTACGGACGGCAGGGAGGGGAGGAAACACCATATATTTT. Residues: CASSLRTAGRGGNTIYF.

This clone was observed a few times. The chain links TRBV30 to TRBJ2-7, with 8 bases fitting TRBD1. Trimming cost V 5 bases and J 3 bases; bases outside gene matches: 3. The V gene's germline CDR1 is GTSNPN and CDR2 SVGIG (reference sequence). CDR3 size: 12 residues. The chain's CDR3 is CAWGQGSYEQYF. The CDR3 DNA sequence: TGTGCCTGGGGACAGGGTAGCTACGAGCAGTACTTC.

V and J are TRBV11-1 and TRBJ2-2, with 7 bases matching TRBD1. The CDR3 totals 14 residues. Germline loops: CDR1 SGHAT, CDR2 FQDESV (reference sequence). After removal of 2 bases from V and 6 bases from J, the junction contained 3 bases not matched to a gene. In DNA form, the CDR3 reads TGTGCCAGCAGCTTAACTCAGGGGGCCGGGGAGCTGTTTTTT. It is translated as CASSLTQGAGELFF.

The chain recombines TRBV28 with TRBJ2-3; TRBD2 matches at 12 bases. The V gene end was trimmed by 6 bases and the J gene end by 3 bases; junction bases not matched to a gene: 1. The CDR3 runs to 14 residues. The germline V gene encodes CDR1 MDHEN and CDR2 SYDVKM. The CDR3 protein is CASSTSGRTDTQYF. CDR3 sequence (DNA): TGTGCCAGCAGCACTAGCGGGAGGACAGATACGCAGTATTTT.

The CDR3 reads CASCGRDNQPQHF. For the CDR3, the DNA is TGTGCCAGTTGCGGCCGGGACAATCAGCCCCAGCATTTT. V and J are TRBV19 and TRBJ1-5; D remains unclear. This CDR3 is built from 13 residues. The germline CDR1 and CDR2 sequences are LNHDA and SQIVND (reference sequence). V lost 8 bases to trimming and J lost 3 bases, with 11 bases between them.

This chain links TRBV15 with TRBJ1-1; TRBD1 might be the D (5 bases). The CDR3 spans 11 residues. V dropped 5 bases and J dropped 11 bases, with 12 bases sitting between them. Germline V gene lookup returns CDR1 LNHNV and CDR2 YYDKDF (reference sequence). Here the CDR3 DNA reads TGTGCCACCAGCGACCGGGGGGGGGCTTTCTTT. This translates into CATSDRGGAFF.

V is TRBV11-1 and J is TRBJ2-2, with D hard to call. V was trimmed by 3 bases and J by 0 bases, leaving 5 bases between them. Germline CDR1 SGHAT, CDR2 FQDESV (reference sequence). The CDR3 extends over 14 amino acids. The CDR3 DNA reads as TGTGCCAGCAGCTTTTCTGCGAACACCGGGGAGCTGTTTTTT. It encodes CASSFSANTGELFF.

The V and J genes are TRBV7-2 and TRBJ1-5; D is perhaps TRBD1 (6 bases). This CDR3 contains 15 residues. Trimming took off 1 base at V and 6 bases at J, with 13 bases between the two ends. Germline-derived CDR1 and CDR2 are SGHTA and FQGNSA. The CDR3 DNA reads TGTGCCAGCAGCTTAGAGGTGGGGGCTGGTCAGCCCCAGCATTTT. It specifies CASSLEVGAGQPQHF.

V and J are TRBV18 and TRBJ2-3; 10 bases agree with TRBD1. Losses at the gene ends were 3 bases for V and 3 bases for J; bases not matched to a gene: 3. The length of the CDR3 is 15 residues. Germline assignment: CDR1 KGHSH and CDR2 LQKENI. The CDR3 DNA reads as TGTGCCAGCTCACCCCCGGGACAGGGGACAGATACGCAGTATTTT. Encoded protein: CASSPPGQGTDTQYF.

The genes are TRBV5-4 and TRBJ1-2; 9 nucleotides align to TRBD1. The germline V gene encodes CDR1 SGHNT and CDR2 YYREEE (reference sequence). The trim removed 4 bases at V and 6 bases at J, leaving 7 bases unmatched. The CDR3 sequence is 14 residues long. The CDR3 DNA is TGTGCCAGCAGCATGGACAGGGGCCTAAATGGCTACACCTTC. Protein: CASSMDRGLNGYTF.

The V gene is TRBV5-6, the J gene TRBJ1-1; TRBD1 agrees at 8 bases. The CDR3 sequence is 13 residues long. J gave up 5 bases and V 4 bases, and 4 bases lay outside the gene matches. Germline V gene sequence: CDR1 SGHDT, CDR2 YYEEEE. The CDR3 region is CASSLGTGTEAFF. CDR3 nucleotides: TGTGCCAGCAGCCTAGGGACAGGAACTGAAGCTTTCTTT.

The V gene is TRBV19, the J gene TRBJ2-3; 9 bases line up with TRBD1. Germline-derived CDR1 and CDR2 are LNHDA and SQIVND (reference sequence). The CDR3 has 15 residues. Trimming at V came to 7 bases and at J to 5 bases, leaving 10 bases not matched to a gene. The CDR3 sequence is CASTLTGGRGDTQYF. CDR3 sequence (DNA): TGTGCCAGTACCCTAACAGGGGGCCGGGGAGATACGCAGTATTTT.

The V call is TRBV11-2, the J call TRBJ1-2; D gene unclear. V lost 0 bases, J lost 5 bases, and 16 bases lay in between. This CDR3 comprises 16 residues. Germline loops: CDR1 SGHAT, CDR2 FQNNGV. Written as DNA, the CDR3 is TGTGCCAGCAGCTTAGATAACGGGGTGGTTGAGTATGGCTACACCTTC. Its protein is CASSLDNGVVEYGYTF.